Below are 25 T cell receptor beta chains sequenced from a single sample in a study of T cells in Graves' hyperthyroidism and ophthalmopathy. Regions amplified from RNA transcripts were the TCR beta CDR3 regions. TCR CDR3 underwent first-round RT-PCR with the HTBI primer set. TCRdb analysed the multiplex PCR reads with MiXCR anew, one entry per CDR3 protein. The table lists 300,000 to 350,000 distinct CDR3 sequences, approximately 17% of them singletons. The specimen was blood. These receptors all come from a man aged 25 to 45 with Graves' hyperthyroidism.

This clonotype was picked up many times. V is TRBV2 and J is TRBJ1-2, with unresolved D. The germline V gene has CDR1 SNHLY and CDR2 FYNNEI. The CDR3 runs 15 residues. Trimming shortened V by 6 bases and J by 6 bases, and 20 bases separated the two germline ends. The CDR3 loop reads CASRPLRASSHGYTF. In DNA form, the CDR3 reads TGTGCCAGCAGACCTCTACGAGCCTCATCCCATGGCTACACCTTC.

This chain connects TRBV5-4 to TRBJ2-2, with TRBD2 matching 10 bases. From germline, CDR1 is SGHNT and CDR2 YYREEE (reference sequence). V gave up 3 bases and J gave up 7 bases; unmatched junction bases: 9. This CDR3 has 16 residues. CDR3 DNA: TGTGCCAGCAGCTCTGAGCGGGAGGGCTTAAACGGGGAGCTGTTTTTT. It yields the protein CASSSEREGLNGELFF.

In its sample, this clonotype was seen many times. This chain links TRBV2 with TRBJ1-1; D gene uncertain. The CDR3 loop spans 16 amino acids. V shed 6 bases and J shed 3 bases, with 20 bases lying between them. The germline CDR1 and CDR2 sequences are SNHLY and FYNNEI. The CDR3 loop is CASSLTTAGSDTEAFF. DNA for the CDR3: TGTGCCAGCAGCCTAACGACGGCTGGGAGCGACACTGAAGCTTTCTTT.

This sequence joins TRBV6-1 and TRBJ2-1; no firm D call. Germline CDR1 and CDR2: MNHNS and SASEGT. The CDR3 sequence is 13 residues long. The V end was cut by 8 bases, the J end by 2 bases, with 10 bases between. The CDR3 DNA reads TGTGCCAGCCGAGGCGAGACCTACAATGAGCAGTTCTTC. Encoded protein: CASRGETYNEQFF.

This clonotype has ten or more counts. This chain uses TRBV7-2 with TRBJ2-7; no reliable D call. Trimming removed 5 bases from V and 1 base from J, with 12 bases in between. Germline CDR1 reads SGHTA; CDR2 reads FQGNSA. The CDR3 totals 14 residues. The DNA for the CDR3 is TGTGCCAGCAGCCTCCTCACGGGTTCCTACGAGCAGTACTTC. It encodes CASSLLTGSYEQYF.

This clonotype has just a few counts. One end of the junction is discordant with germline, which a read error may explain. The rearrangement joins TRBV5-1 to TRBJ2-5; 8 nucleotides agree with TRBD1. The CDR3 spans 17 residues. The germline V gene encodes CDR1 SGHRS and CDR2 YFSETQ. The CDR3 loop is CASSLGQTGQAGETRYF. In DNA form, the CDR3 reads TGCGCCAGCAGCTTGGGCCAAACGGGACAGGCAGGAGAGACCCGGTACTTC.

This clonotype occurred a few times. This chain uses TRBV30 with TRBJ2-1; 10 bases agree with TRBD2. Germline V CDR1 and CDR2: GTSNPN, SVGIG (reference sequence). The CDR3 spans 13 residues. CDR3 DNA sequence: TGTGCATCAACCGGGACTAGCGAAGGTGAGCAGTTCTTC. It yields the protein CASTGTSEGEQFF.

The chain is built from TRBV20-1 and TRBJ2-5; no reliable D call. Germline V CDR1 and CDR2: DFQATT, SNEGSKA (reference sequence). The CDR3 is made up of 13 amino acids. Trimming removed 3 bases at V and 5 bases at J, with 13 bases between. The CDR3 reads CSARKSAGETQYF. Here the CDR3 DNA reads TGCAGTGCTAGGAAGTCCGCCGGGGAGACCCAGTACTTC.

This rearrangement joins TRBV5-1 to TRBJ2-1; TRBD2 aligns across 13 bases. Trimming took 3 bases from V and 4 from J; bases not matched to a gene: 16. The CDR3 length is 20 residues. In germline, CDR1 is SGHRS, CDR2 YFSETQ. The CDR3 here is CASSYPTSGRHVGFYNEQFF. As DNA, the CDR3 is TGCGCCAGCAGCTACCCGACTAGCGGGAGGCATGTCGGTTTTTACAATGAGCAGTTCTTC. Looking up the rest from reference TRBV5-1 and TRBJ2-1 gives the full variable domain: KAGVTQTPRYLIKTRGQQVTLSCSPISGHRSVSWYQQTPGQGLQFLFEYFSETQRNKGNFPGRFSGRQFSNSRSEMNVSTLELGDSALYLCASSYPTSGRHVGFYNEQFFGPGTRLTVL.

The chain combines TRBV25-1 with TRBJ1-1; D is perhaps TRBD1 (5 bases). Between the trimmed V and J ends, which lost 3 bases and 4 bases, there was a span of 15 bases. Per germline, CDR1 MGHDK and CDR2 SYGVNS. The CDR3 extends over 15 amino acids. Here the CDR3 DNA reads TGTGCCAGCAGTGAGGACGGGGACGGGGGCACTGAAGCTTTCTTT. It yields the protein CASSEDGDGGTEAFF.

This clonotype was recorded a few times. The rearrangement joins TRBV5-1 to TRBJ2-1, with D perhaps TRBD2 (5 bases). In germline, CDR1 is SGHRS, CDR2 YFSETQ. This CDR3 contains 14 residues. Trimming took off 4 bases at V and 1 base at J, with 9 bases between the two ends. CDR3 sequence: CASSPEDSYNEQFF. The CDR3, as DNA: TGCGCCAGCAGCCCGGAGGATTCCTACAATGAGCAGTTCTTC.

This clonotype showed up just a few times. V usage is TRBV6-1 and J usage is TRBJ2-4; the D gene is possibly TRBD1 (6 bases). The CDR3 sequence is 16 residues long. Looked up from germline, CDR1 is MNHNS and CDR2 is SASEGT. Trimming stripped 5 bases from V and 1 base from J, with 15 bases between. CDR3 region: CASSPPRGWAKNIQYF. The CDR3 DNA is TGTGCCAGCAGTCCCCCCAGGGGCTGGGCCAAAAACATTCAGTACTTC.

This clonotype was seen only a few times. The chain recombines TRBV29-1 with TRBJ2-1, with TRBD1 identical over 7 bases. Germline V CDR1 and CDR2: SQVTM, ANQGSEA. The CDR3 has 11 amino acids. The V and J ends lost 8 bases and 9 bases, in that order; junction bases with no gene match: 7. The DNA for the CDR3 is TGCAGCTTTAACAGGGGCGGTGAGCAGTTCTTC. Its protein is CSFNRGGEQFF.

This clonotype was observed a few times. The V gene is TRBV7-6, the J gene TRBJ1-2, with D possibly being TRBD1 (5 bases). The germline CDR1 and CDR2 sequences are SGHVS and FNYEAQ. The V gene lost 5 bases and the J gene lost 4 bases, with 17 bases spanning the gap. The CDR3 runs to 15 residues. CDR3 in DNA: TGTGCCAGCAGCGGGTACAATGCAGGGATCTATGGCTACACCTTC. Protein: CASSGYNAGIYGYTF. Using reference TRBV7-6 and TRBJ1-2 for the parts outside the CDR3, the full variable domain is GAGVSQSPRYKVTKRGQDVALRCDPISGHVSLYWYRQALGQGPEFLTYFNYEAQQDKSGLPNDRFSAERPEGSISTLTIQRTEQRDSAMYRCASSGYNAGIYGYTFGSGTRLTVV.

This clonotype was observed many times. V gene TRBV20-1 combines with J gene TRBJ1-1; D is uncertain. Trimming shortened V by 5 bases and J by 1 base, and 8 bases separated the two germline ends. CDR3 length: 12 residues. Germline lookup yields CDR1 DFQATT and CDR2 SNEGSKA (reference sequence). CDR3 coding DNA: TGCAGTGCTGCTGCCTGGAACACTGAAGCTTTCTTT. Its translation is CSAAAWNTEAFF.

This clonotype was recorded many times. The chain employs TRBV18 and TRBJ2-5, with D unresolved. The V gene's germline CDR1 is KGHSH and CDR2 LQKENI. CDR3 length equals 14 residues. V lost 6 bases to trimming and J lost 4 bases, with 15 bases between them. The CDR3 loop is CASSRGRTGETQYF. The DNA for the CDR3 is TGTGCCAGCTCGCGAGGACGTACGGGAGAGACCCAGTACTTC.

The DNA for the CDR3 is TGTGCCAGCAGGCAGAGGGGATTAGCTTTCTTT. Its translation: CASRQRGLAFF. The chain carries TRBV6-1 and TRBJ1-1, with TRBD1 as a possible D gene (5 bases). Germline V gene data show CDR1 as MNHNS and CDR2 as SASEGT. Trimming took 6 bases from V and 10 from J, leaving 12 bases between them. The CDR3 is made up of 11 amino acids.

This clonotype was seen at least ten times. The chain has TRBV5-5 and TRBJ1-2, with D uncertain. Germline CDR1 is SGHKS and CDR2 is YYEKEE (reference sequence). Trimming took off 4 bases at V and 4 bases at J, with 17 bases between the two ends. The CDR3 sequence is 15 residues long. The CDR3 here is CASSQWGGNFYGYTF. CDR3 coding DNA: TGTGCCAGCAGCCAGTGGGGTGGGAATTTCTATGGCTACACCTTC.

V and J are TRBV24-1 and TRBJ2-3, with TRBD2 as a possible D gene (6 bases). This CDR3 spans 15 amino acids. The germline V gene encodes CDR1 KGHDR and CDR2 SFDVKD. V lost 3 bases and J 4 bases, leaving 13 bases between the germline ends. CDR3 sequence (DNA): TGTGCCACCAGTGATCCCACTGGAGGGGCAGATACGCAGTATTTT. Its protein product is CATSDPTGGADTQYF.

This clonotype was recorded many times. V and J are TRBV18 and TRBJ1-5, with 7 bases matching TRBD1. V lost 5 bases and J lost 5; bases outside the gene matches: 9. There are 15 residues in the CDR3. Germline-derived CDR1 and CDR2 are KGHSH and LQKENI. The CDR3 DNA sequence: TGTGCCAGCTCAAGCGACAGGGCGAGGGATCAGCCCCAGCATTTT. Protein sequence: CASSSDRARDQPQHF.

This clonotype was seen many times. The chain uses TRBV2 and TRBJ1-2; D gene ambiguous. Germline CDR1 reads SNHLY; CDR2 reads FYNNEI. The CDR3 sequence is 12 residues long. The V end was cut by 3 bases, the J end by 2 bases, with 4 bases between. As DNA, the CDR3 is TGTGCCAGCAGTGATTCCAACTATGGCTACACCTTC. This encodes CASSDSNYGYTF.

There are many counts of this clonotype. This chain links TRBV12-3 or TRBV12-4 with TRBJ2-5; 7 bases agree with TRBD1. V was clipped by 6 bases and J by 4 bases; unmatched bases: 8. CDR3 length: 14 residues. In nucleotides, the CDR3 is TGTGCCAGCAGGGGACAGTGGTCGGGAGAGACCCAGTACTTC. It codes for CASRGQWSGETQYF.

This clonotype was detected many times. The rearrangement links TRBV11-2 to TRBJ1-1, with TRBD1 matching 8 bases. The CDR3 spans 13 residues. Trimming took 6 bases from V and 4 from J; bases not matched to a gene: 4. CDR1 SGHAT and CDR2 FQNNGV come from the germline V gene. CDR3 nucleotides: TGTGCCAGCAGTGCACAGGGGGGCACTGAAGCTTTCTTT. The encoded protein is CASSAQGGTEAFF.

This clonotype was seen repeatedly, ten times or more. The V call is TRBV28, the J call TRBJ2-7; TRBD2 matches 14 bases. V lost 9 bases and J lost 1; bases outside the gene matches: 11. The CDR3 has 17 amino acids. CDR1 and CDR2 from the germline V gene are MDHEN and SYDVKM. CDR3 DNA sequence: TGTGCCAGGAACCTAGGGACTAGCGGGAGTCCGTCCTACGAGCAGTACTTC. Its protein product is CARNLGTSGSPSYEQYF.

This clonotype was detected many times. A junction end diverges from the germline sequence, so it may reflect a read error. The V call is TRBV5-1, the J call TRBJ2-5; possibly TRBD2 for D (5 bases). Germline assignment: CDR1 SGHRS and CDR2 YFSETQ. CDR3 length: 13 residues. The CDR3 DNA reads TGTGCCAGCAGCTTAGAGGGACAAGAGACCCAGTACTTC. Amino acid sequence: CASSLEGQETQYF.